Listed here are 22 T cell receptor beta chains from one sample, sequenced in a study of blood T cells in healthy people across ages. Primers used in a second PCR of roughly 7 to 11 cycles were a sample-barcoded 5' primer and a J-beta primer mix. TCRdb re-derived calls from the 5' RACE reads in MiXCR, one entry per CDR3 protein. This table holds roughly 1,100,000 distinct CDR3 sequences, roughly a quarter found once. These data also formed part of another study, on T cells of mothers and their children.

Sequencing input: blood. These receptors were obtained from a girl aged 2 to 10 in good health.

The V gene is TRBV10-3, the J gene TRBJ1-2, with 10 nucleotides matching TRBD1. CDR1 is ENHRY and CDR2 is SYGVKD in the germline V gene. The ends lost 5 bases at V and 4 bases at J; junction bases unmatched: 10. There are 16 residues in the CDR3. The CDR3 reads CAISQGEGQGTYGYTF. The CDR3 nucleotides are TGTGCCATCAGTCAAGGGGAGGGACAGGGGACCTATGGCTACACCTTC.

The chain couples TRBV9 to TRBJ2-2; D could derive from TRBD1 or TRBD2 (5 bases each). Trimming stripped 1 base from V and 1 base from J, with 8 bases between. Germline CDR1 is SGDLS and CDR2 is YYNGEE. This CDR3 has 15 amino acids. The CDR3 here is CASSVFGGNTGELFF. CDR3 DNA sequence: TGTGCCAGCAGCGTATTTGGGGGGAACACCGGGGAGCTGTTTTTT.

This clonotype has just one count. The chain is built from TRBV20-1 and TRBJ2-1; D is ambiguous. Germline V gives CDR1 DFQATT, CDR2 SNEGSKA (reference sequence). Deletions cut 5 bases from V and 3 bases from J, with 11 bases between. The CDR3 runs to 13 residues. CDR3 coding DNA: TGCAGTGCTCGGAAGTGGGACTACAATGAGCAGTTCTTC. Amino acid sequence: CSARKWDYNEQFF.

CDR3 bases: TGTGCCAGCACGACTAGCGGGAGCAATGAGCAGTTCTTC. Amino acid sequence: CASTTSGSNEQFF. The rearrangement uses TRBV11-3 and TRBJ2-1; 12 bases are a match to TRBD2. The CDR3 extends over 13 amino acids. Trimming removed 7 bases from V and 6 bases from J; junction bases left unmatched: 1. Germline CDR1 is SGHNT and CDR2 is YENEEA.

The CDR3 here is CATSETGLQFF. The CDR3 DNA sequence: TGTGCCACCAGCGAGACAGGGCTGCAGTTCTTC. The V and J genes are TRBV15 and TRBJ2-5, with TRBD1 matching 7 bases. The assigned J gene may be wrong: the sequence end matches TRBJ2-1 better. The CDR3 totals 11 residues. Germline lookup yields CDR1 LNHNV and CDR2 YYDKDF (reference sequence).

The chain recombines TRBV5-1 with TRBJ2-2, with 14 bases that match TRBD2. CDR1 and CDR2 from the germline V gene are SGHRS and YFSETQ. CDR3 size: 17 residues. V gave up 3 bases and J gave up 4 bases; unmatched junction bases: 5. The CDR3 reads CASSWGLAGVTTGELFF. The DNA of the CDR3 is TGCGCCAGCAGCTGGGGACTAGCGGGAGTCACCACCGGGGAGCTGTTTTTT.

CDR3 DNA: TGTGCCAGCAGAGACTTGGACGTCTACGAGCAGTACTTC. Translating gives CASRDLDVYEQYF. The J gene is TRBJ2-7, the V gene TRBV28; D remains ambiguous. The germline V and J ends were trimmed by 6 bases and 3 bases, with 12 bases remaining between them. CDR3 size: 13 residues. Per germline, CDR1 MDHEN and CDR2 SYDVKM.

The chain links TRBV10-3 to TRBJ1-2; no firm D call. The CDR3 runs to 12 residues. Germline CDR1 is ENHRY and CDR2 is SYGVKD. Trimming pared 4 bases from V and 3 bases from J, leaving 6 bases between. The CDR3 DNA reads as TGTGCCATCAGTGGGACGGACTATGGCTACACCTTC. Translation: CAISGTDYGYTF.

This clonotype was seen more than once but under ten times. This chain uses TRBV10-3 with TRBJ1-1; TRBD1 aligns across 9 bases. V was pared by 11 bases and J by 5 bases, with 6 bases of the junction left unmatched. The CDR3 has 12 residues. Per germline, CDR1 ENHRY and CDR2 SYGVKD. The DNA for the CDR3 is TGTGCCGCTCGGACAGGGGAAACTGAAGCTTTCTTT. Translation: CAARTGETEAFF.

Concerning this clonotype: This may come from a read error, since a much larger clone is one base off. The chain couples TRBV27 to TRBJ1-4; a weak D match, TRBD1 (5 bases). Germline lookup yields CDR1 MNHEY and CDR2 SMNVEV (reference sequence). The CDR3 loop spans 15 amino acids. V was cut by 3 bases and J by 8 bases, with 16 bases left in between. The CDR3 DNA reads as TGTGCCAGCAGTTTCATCTGGGGCATGGGAGAAAAACTGTTTTTT. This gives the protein CASSFIWGMGEKLFF.

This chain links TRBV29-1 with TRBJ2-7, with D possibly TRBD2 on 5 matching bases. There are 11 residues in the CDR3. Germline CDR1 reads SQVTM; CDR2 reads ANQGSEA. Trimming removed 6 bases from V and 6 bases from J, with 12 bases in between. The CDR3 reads CSVEGSGEQYF. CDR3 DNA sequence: TGCAGCGTCGAGGGATCGGGCGAGCAGTACTTC.

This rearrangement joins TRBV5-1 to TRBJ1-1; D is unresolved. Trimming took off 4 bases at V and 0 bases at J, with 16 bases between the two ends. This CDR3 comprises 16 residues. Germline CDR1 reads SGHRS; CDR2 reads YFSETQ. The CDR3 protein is CASSPIIGPMNTEAFF. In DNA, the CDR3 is TGCGCCAGCAGCCCAATCATTGGACCGATGAACACTGAAGCTTTCTTT.

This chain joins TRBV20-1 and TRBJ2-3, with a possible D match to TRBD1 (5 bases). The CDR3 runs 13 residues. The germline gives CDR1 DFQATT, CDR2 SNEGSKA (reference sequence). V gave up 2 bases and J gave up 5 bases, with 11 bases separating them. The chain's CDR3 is CSARNTQVDTQYF. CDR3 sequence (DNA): TGCAGTGCTAGAAACACACAGGTAGATACGCAGTATTTT.

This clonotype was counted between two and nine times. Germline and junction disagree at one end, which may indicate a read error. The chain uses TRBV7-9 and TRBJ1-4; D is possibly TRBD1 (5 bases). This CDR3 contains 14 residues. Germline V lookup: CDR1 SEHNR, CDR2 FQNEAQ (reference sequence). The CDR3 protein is CASSHYGADEELFF. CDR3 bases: TGTGCCAGCAGCCACTACGGGGCAGATGAGGAACTATTTTTT.

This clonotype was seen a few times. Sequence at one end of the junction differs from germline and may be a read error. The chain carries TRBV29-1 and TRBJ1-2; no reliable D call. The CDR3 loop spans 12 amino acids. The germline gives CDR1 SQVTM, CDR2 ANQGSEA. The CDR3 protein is CSVAGSKYGYTF. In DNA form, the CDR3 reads TGCAGCGTCGCTGGATCTAAGTATGGCTACACCTTC.

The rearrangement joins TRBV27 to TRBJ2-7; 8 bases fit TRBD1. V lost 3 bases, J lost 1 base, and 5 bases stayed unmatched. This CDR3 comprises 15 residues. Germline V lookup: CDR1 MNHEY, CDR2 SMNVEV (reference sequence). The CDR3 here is CASSLGRGLSYEQYF. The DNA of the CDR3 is TGTGCCAGCAGTTTGGGCAGGGGGCTATCCTACGAGCAGTACTTC.

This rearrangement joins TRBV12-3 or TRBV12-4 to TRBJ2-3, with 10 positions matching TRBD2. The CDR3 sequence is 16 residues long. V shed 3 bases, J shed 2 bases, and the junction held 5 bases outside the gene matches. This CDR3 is CASSLASGGPTDTQYF. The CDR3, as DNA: TGTGCCAGCAGTTTGGCTAGCGGGGGTCCCACAGATACGCAGTATTTT.

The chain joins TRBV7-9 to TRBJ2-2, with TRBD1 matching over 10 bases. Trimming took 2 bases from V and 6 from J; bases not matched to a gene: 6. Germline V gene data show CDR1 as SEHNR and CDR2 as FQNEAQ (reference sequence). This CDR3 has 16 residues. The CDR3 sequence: CASSLRQGAASGELFF. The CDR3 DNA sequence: TGTGCCAGCAGCTTAAGACAGGGGGCCGCGTCCGGGGAGCTGTTTTTT.

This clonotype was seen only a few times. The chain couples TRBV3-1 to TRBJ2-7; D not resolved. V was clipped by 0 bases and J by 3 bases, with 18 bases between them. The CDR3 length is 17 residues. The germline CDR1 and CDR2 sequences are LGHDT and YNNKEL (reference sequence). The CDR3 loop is CASSQEGPQSFLYEQYF. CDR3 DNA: TGTGCCAGCAGCCAAGAGGGTCCGCAGTCGTTTCTCTACGAGCAGTACTTC.

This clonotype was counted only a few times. DNA for the CDR3: TGTGCCAGCAGTTTACCTCAGGAGGGCCCTCAAGAGACCCAGTACTTC. It translates to CASSLPQEGPQETQYF. The chain carries TRBV28 and TRBJ2-5; D may be TRBD2 (6 bases). There are 16 residues in the CDR3. Trimming took off 2 bases at V and 2 bases at J, with 15 bases between the two ends. Germline loops: CDR1 MDHEN, CDR2 SYDVKM.

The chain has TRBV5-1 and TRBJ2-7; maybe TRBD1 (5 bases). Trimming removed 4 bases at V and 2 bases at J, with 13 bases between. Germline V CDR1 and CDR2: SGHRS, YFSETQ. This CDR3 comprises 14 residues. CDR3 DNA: TGCGCCAGCAGCCCTTTGACAGACCCCTACGAGCAGTACTTC. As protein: CASSPLTDPYEQYF. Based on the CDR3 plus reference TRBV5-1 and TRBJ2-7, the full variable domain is KAGVTQTPRYLIKTRGQQVTLSCSPISGHRSVSWYQQTPGQGLQFLFEYFSETQRNKGNFPGRFSGRQFSNSRSEMNVSTLELGDSALYLCASSPLTDPYEQYFGPGTRLTVT.

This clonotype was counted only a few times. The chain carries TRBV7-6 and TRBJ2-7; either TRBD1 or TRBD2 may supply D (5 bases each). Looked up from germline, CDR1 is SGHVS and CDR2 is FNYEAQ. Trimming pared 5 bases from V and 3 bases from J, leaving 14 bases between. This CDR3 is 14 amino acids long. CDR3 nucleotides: TGTGCCAGCAGCCCCGTGGGGGATTACTACGAGCAGTACTTC. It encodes CASSPVGDYYEQYF.